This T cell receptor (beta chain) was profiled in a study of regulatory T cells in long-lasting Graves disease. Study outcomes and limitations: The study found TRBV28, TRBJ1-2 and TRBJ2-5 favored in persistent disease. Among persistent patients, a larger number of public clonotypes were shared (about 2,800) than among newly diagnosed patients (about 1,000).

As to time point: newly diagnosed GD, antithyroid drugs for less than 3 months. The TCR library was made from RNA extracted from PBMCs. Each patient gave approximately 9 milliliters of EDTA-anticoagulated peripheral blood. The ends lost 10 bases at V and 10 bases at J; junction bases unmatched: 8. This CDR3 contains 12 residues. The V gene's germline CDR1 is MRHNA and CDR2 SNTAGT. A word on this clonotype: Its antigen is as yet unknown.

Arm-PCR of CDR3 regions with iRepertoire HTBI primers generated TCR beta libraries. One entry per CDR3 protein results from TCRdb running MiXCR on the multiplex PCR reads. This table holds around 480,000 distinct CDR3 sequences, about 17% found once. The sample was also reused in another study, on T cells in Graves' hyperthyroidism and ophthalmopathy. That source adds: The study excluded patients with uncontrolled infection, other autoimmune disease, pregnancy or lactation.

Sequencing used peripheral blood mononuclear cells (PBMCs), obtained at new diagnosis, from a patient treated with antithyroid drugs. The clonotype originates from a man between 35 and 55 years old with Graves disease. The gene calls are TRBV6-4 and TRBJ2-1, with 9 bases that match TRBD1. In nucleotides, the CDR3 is TGTGCCATCAGAACAGGGGGCTACGAGCAGTTCTTC. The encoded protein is CAIRTGGYEQFF.